This TCR beta chain emerged from a study of shared clonotypes between healthy human individuals (dated by TCRdb to the early 2020s). Study-level background: The cohort included three men and two women between 18 and 49 years of age. Per donor, three plates each were used for CD4 naive and CD4 memory, two for CD8 naive, and one for CD8 memory. To increase sequencing depth and limit assay-specific biases, TCR repertoire library preparation and sequencing were carried out by different laboratories using diverse techniques. The study deeply sequenced blood TCR repertoires of 5 or 6 healthy adults to estimate repertoire size and the extent of clonotype sharing between individuals. Leukapheresis yielded between about 0.85 and 10 billion PBMCs per donor. Broad study findings and their caveats: Higher generation probabilities were observed for clonotypes shared by all four sorted-subset donors than for non-shared clonotypes. Naive subsets generally had larger estimated clonotype richness than memory subsets. Across a few donors, approximately 5% of naive CD4, roughly 3.5% of naive CD8, approximately 2.5% of memory CD4, and 0.4% of memory CD8 clonotypes were shared. Based on pairwise subsampling, the degree of clonotype sharing among donors was expected to be affected by sequencing depth. Incomplete sequencing was indicated by rarefaction of sorted-subset datasets, despite the large sequencing depth. The genetic and exposure-history diversity represented was limited by the small number of donors. Sampling was restricted to blood, and TCR repertoires in tissue are likely to differ from TCR repertoires in blood.

From the cysteine up to the phenylalanine, the CDR3 has a length of 18 residues. Just CDR3 DNA is preserved here, 54 bases in frame from base 1. At the junction V is shortened by 0 bases and J by 6 bases; bases outside the gene matches: 13. The germline V gene (reference sequence) gives CDR1 as MNHEY and CDR2 as SMNVEV. The donors were healthy, HIV-negative adults who had no recently reported acute infections or vaccinations. All donors were Caucasian adults living in Nashville, Tennessee, USA. Magnetic negative selection was used to enrich CD4+ T cells, after which naive cells were positively selected on CD45RA and the negative fraction became the memory subset. Blood was obtained by leukapheresis, after which PBMCs were separated by Ficoll-Histopaque density gradient centrifugation and cryopreserved in liquid nitrogen vapor phase. Analytical flow cytometry was used to check the purity and quantity of each magnetically sorted T cell population. Genomic DNA was isolated from every sorted fraction and measured by UV absorbance on a Nanodrop 2000c.

TCR CDR3 regions were amplified from genomic DNA by multiplex PCR using the deep immunoSEQ assay. Extracted genomic DNA from each cell subset was distributed evenly across all wells of several immunoSEQ 96-well plates, and each plate was treated as a replicate. For sorted subsets, around 200 ng genomic DNA, equal to tens of thousands of T cell genomes, was loaded into each replicate PCR. Purified libraries were quantified with a Qubit 3.0 fluorometer, sized on a Bioanalyzer 2100, and re-quantified with the KAPA Library Quantification kit. A separate single-read 150-cycle Illumina NextSeq 550 flow cell was used to sequence each immunoSEQ 96-well plate. As for the authors' bioinformatics: Because the immunoSEQ output held only junctional sequences and lacked quality scores, the filtering could not match the filtering applied to full-length reads. Sequences were annotated with PyIR, a Python wrapper for IgBLAST v1.9, using IMGT germline references to assign V/J genes and CDR3. Reads were removed for weak V/J assignments (E-value above 1e-6), missing CDR3, stop codons, out-of-frame junctions, or ambiguous translated residues. V3J clonotypes were defined as sequences sharing an identical inferred V gene, J gene, and CDR3 amino acid sequence. The percentage overlap between two repertoires was calculated by dividing the number of shared unique clonotypes by the size of the smaller repertoire. Richness of each repertoire was evaluated using RTK rarefaction, the Chao1 estimator, and Recon v2.1 estimates of unobserved clonotypes. For all TCRbeta clonotypes obtained by the gDNA method from four donors, generation probabilities were computed with OLGA. The source is immuneACCESS, and TCRdb retained only in-frame sequences with V and J called. Part of the clones is not carried over; for the studies checked, unresolved V genes explain less than half of this, and the remainder is unexplained. The V and J calls and clone size were taken over from that table, and D and trimming were inferred from the DNA. For this sample there are 2 million to 2.5 million clones; 85% to 95% appear just once. The ten largest make up about 0.41% of the sample.

As for this clone: Its recognized antigen is unknown. No base qualities exist here, and no much larger clone lies one base off it.

Rearrangement joined TRBV27 to TRBJ1-5, with 8 central nucleotides matching TRBD1. The sequenced sample consisted of naive CD4+ T cells from PBMCs. The meaning of the sample's cell subset or site label: CD45RA+ positively selected. The source of this sequence is a man between 18 and 29 years old in good health. Some clones in this sample may be carry-over from other donors' samples. Here the CDR3 is given as CASSLSPGDRGKGQPQHF. The DNA sequence is as follows: TGTGCCAGCAGTTTATCCCCTGGCGACAGGGGAAAGGGTCAGCCCCAGCATTTT.